This T cell receptor (beta chain) derives from a study of a mutant IDH1 vaccine in newly diagnosed glioma. Time point of the sample: week 47, end of study. What each vaccine dose contained was 300 ug of mutant IDH1 20-mer peptide, accompanied by topical imiquimod. Points on this clone: Its specificity is not known.

V dropped 4 bases and J dropped 7; count of bases not matched to a gene: 5. The CDR3 has 13 residues. The germline V gene has CDR1 SGHDT and CDR2 YYEEEE. This table comes from immunoSEQ multiplex PCR, and its TCRdb copy is limited to in-frame clones, with some not included. The sample lists tens of thousands of clones, about two thirds seen once, with about 4.8% in the top ten. The source is a middle-aged man with glioma. Some clones in this sample may be carry-over from other donors' samples. The V gene is TRBV5-6, the J gene TRBJ2-5, with 9 positions matching TRBD2. The sample in question was peripheral blood mononuclear cells (PBMCs), obtained from a glioma patient whose treatment included an IDH1 peptide vaccine. The CDR3 bases are TGTGCCAGCAGCGGCGGGGGGGCCGCGACCCAGTACTTC. This gives the protein CASSGGGAATQYF.